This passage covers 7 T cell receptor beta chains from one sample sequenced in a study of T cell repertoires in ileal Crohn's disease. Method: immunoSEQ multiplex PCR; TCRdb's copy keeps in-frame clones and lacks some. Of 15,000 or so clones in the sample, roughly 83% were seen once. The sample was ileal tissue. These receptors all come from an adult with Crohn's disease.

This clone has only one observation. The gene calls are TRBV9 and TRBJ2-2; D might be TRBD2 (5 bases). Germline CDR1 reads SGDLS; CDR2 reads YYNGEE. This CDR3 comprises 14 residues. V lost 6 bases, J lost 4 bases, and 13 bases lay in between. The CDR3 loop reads CASTSDSGTGELFF. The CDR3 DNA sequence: TGTGCCAGCACCTCGGACTCGGGCACCGGGGAGCTGTTTTTT.

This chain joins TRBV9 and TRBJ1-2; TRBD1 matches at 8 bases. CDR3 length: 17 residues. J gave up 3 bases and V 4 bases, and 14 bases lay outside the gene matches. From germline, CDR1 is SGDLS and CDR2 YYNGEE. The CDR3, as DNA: TGTGCCAGCAGCCCCAACCCCGGACAGGGCCTCGACTATGGCTACACCTTC. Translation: CASSPNPGQGLDYGYTF.

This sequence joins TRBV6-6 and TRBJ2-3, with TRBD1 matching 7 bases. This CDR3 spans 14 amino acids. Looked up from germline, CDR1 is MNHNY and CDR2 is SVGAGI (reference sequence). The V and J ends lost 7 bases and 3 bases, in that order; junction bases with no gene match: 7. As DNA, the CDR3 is TGTGCCAGCATTCGGGACAGACAAACAGATACGCAGTATTTT. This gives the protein CASIRDRQTDTQYF.

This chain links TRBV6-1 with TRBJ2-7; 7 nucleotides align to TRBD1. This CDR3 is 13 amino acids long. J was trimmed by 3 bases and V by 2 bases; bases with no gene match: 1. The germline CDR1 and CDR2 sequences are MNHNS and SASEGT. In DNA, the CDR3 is TGTGCCAGCAGTGAATGGACAGGCTACGAGCAGTACTTC. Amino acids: CASSEWTGYEQYF.

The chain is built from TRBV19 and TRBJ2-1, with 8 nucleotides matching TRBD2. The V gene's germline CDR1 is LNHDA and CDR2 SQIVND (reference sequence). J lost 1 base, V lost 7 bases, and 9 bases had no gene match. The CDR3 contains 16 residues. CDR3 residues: CASTPGGTISYNEQFF. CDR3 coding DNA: TGTGCCAGTACCCCGGGGGGGACTATATCCTACAATGAGCAGTTCTTC.

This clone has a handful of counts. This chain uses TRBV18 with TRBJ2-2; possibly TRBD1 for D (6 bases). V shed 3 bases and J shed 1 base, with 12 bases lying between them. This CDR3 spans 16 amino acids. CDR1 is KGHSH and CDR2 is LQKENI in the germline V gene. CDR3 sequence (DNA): TGTGCCAGCTCACCGCCGGTGGACAGGAACACCGGGGAGCTGTTTTTT. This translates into CASSPPVDRNTGELFF.

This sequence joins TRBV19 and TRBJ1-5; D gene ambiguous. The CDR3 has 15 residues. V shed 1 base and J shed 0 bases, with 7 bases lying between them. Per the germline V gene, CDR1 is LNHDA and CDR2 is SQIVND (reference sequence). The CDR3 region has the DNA TGTGCCAGTAGTATAGCGGTTTATAGCAATCAGCCCCAGCATTTT. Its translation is CASSIAVYSNQPQHF.